This T cell receptor beta chain was observed in a study of tumor-infiltrating lymphocytes in oesophageal squamous cell carcinoma. Via MiXCR, TCRdb re-called the PCR reads, giving one row per CDR3 protein. Of about 12,000 distinct CDR3 sequences in the sample, 55% to 70% are singletons; the top ten hold approximately 30%. CDR3 length equals 12 residues. CDR1 MNHNS and CDR2 SASEGT come from the germline V gene. This TCR derives from a female donor with esophageal squamous cell carcinoma. The rearrangement links TRBV6-1 to TRBJ1-3, with D possibly TRBD1 on 5 matching bases. The last part of the DNA fits TRBJ1-5 better; the J call may be wrong. Sequenced input: esophageal tumor tissue. Written as DNA, the CDR3 is TGTGCCAGCAGGCAGGGAAATCAGCCCCAGCATTTT. Translated, it gives CASRQGNQPQHF.